This passage covers 15 T cell receptor beta chains from one sample sequenced in a study of technical replicates of blood from several donors. Clones were sequenced by immunoSEQ multiplex PCR, and TCRdb holds only the in-frame ones, with some missing. This sample has about 72,000 clones, with over 95% found just once. Sequencing used T cells isolated from PBMCs. The receptors come from a human donor in good health.

The chain is built from TRBV5-1 and TRBJ2-2; D might be TRBD1 (6 bases). The ends were cut back, 0 bases at V and 3 bases at J, with 9 bases in the middle. Germline V CDR1 and CDR2: SGHRS, YFSETQ. The CDR3 covers 15 residues. CDR3 sequence reads: CASSLAGQDTGELFF. CDR3 nucleotide sequence: TGCGCCAGCAGCTTGGCGGGACAAGACACCGGGGAGCTGTTTTTT.

The chain has TRBV18 and TRBJ1-4; D remains unclear. V was clipped by 3 bases and J by 12 bases, with 14 bases between them. The CDR3 is 13 residues long. Germline V gives CDR1 KGHSH, CDR2 LQKENI. This CDR3 reads CASSPTYREELFF. The CDR3 nucleotides read TGTGCCAGCTCACCGACCTACCGAGAGGAACTGTTTTTT.

The V call is TRBV29-1, the J call TRBJ1-1; 9 bases line up with TRBD1. The V gene's germline CDR1 is SQVTM and CDR2 ANQGSEA. The CDR3 totals 13 residues. J lost 3 bases, V lost 7 bases, and 6 bases had no gene match. The CDR3, as DNA: TGCAGCGCCCAACAGGGGGCTGACACTGAAGCTTTCTTT. It is translated as CSAQQGADTEAFF.

The J gene is TRBJ1-4, the V gene TRBV4-2; 11 nucleotides agree with TRBD1. Germline loops: CDR1 LGHNA, CDR2 YNFKEQ. The CDR3 runs to 18 residues. The trim removed 5 bases at V and 7 bases at J, leaving 15 bases unmatched. CDR3: CASSDSTGTGGRGEKLFF. The DNA for the CDR3 is TGTGCCAGCAGCGATTCTACCGGGACAGGGGGAAGAGGTGAAAAACTGTTTTTT.

The J gene is TRBJ2-1, the V gene TRBV27; a possible D gene is TRBD2 (5 bases). The V gene lost 5 bases and the J gene lost 9 bases, with 17 bases spanning the gap. This CDR3 region has 14 residues. The germline gives CDR1 MNHEY, CDR2 SMNVEV (reference sequence). CDR3 protein: CASSPDWRIGEQFF. DNA for the CDR3: TGTGCCAGCAGTCCGGACTGGAGGATAGGTGAGCAGTTCTTC.

The CDR3 protein is CASSITGQPTNEKLFF. The CDR3 DNA reads TGTGCCAGTAGTATAACGGGACAGCCTACTAATGAAAAACTGTTTTTT. The chain links TRBV19 to TRBJ1-4; 7 positions agree with TRBD1. Trimming cost V 2 bases and J 2 bases; bases outside gene matches: 5. Germline V gene data show CDR1 as LNHDA and CDR2 as SQIVND (reference sequence). The CDR3 is 16 residues long.

This CDR3 reads CASSPSEGAFYEQYF. The CDR3 DNA reads as TGTGCCAGCAGCCCTTCTGAAGGGGCTTTCTACGAGCAGTACTTC. The V and J genes are TRBV7-9 and TRBJ2-7; weak D call: TRBD1 (5 bases). Trimming shortened V by 5 bases and J by 3 bases, and 17 bases separated the two germline ends. This CDR3 is 15 amino acids long. CDR1 and CDR2 (germline): SEHNR, FQNEAQ (reference sequence).

The genes are TRBV2 and TRBJ2-5, with 10 bases identical to TRBD2. The V gene's germline CDR1 is SNHLY and CDR2 FYNNEI. The CDR3 has 12 amino acids. The CDR3 protein is CAAGTSVETQYF. CDR3 DNA: TGTGCGGCCGGGACTAGCGTAGAGACCCAGTACTTC. Variable domain in full (rest from reference TRBV2 and TRBJ2-5): EPEVTQTPSHQVTQMGQEVILRCVPISNHLYFYWYRQILGQKVEFLVSFYNNEISEKSEIFDDQFSVERPDGSNFTLKIRSTKLEDSAMYFCAAGTSVETQYFGPGTRLLVL.

The CDR3 DNA reads as TGTGCCAGCAGCCTCCTAGCGGGAGAGTTCTACGAGCAGTACTTC. Amino acid sequence: CASSLLAGEFYEQYF. This rearrangement joins TRBV7-9 to TRBJ2-7; TRBD2 matches 10 bases. This CDR3 comprises 15 residues. V lost 5 bases to trimming and J lost 3 bases; unmatched junction nucleotides: 7. Looked up from germline, CDR1 is SEHNR and CDR2 is FQNEAQ (reference sequence).

This clone was detected only once. The chain couples TRBV18 to TRBJ2-7; D unresolved. The CDR3 covers 16 residues. The V gene's germline CDR1 is KGHSH and CDR2 LQKENI. Trimming pared 2 bases from V and 0 bases from J, leaving 14 bases between. The CDR3 coding sequence is TGTGCCAGCTCACCAAACGGCGGCCTGAGCTCCTACGAGCAGTACTTC. Protein product: CASSPNGGLSSYEQYF.

The V gene is TRBV30, the J gene TRBJ2-3; 10 bases agree with TRBD2. Germline V CDR1 and CDR2: GTSNPN, SVGIG (reference sequence). The CDR3 runs 16 residues. The V gene end was trimmed by 0 bases and the J gene end by 4 bases; junction bases not matched to a gene: 7. Here the CDR3 reads CAWSVGLAGDADTQYF. The DNA for the CDR3 is TGTGCCTGGAGTGTCGGGCTAGCGGGGGATGCAGATACGCAGTATTTT. Full variable domain (rest looked up from reference TRBV30 and TRBJ2-3): SQTIHQWPATLVQPVGSPLSLECTVEGTSNPNLYWYRQAAGRGLQLLFYSVGIGQISSEVPQNLSASRPQDRQFILSSKKLLLSDSGFYLCAWSVGLAGDADTQYFGPGTRLTVL.

The chain employs TRBV5-1 and TRBJ2-1; 12 bases fit TRBD2. Germline lookup yields CDR1 SGHRS and CDR2 YFSETQ. The CDR3 extends over 17 amino acids. Germline trimming cut 0 bases from V and 8 bases from J; bases unmatched to any gene: 9. The CDR3 loop reads CASSLGLAGEGYDEQFF. For the CDR3, the DNA is TGCGCCAGCAGCTTGGGACTAGCGGGAGAGGGGTACGATGAGCAGTTCTTC.

The V and J genes are TRBV9 and TRBJ1-3; perhaps TRBD1 as D (6 bases). CDR3 length: 13 amino acids. V was clipped by 0 bases and J by 6 bases, with 7 bases between them. Per the germline V gene, CDR1 is SGDLS and CDR2 is YYNGEE. This CDR3 is CASSVGQANTIYF. CDR3 DNA sequence: TGTGCCAGCAGCGTAGGACAGGCAAACACCATATATTTT.

The rearrangement links TRBV19 to TRBJ1-6, with D hard to call. CDR3 length: 17 amino acids. Trimming took 1 base from V and 3 from J, leaving 13 bases between them. Germline values: CDR1 LNHDA, CDR2 SQIVND (reference sequence). The CDR3 DNA follows: TGTGCCAGTAGTATAGGGAAGACACTGAACTATAATTCACCCCTCCACTTT. Its translation: CASSIGKTLNYNSPLHF.

The V gene is TRBV7-9, the J gene TRBJ2-1; D gene unclear. Trimming removed 2 bases at V and 6 bases at J, with 5 bases between. This CDR3 spans 12 amino acids. CDR1 SEHNR and CDR2 FQNEAQ come from the germline V gene (reference sequence). CDR3 coding DNA: TGTGCCAGCAGCTTAAACGGCAATGAGCAGTTCTTC. It specifies CASSLNGNEQFF.